Given below is one T cell receptor beta chain in context. TCRdb's table, derived via immunoSEQ multiplex PCR, lists solely in-frame clones and lacks some. The table includes roughly 67,000 clones, about 90% detected once. Germline V gene lookup returns CDR1 SQVTM and CDR2 ANQGSEA. The CDR3 has 12 amino acids. V was cut by 4 bases and J by 7 bases, with 14 bases left in between. The data derive from a study of OX40 agonist ivuxolimab in advanced cancers. Sequencing was performed on CD4+ or CD8+ T cells sorted from blood, taken in a trial of the OX40 agonist ivuxolimab. The sequence was collected from an adult with an advanced solid tumor such as melanoma, head and neck, liver or kidney cancer. V is TRBV29-1 and J is TRBJ2-7; D may be TRBD1 or TRBD2 (6 bases each). For the CDR3, the DNA is TGCAGCGTTGTTTCGGGGGCGAGGGAGCAGTACTTC. Protein: CSVVSGAREQYF.